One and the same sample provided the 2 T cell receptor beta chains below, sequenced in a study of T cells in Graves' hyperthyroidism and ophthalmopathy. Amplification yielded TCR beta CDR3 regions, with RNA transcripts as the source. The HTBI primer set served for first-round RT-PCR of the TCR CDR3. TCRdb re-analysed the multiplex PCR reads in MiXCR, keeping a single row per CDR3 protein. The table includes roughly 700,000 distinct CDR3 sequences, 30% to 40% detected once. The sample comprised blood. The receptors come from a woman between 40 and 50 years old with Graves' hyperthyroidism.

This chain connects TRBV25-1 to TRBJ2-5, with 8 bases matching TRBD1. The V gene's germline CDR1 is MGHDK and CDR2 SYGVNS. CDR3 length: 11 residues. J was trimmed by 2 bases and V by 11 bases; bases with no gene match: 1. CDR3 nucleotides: TGTGCCGGACAGGGTCAAGAGACCCAGTACTTC. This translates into CAGQGQETQYF.

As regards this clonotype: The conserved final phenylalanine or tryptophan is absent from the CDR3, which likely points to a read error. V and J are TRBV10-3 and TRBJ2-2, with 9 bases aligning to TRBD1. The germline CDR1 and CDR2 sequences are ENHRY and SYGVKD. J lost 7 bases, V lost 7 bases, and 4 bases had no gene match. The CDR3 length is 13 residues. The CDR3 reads CAITRDRDGELFL. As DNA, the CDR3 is TGTGCCATCACTAGGGACAGGGACGGGGAGCTGTTTCTT.